Below are 4 T cell receptor beta chains sequenced from a single sample in a study of cytomegalovirus exposure and HLA in healthy donors (dated by TCRdb to 2015 to 2018). Library construction relied on the immunoSEQ multiplex PCR assay. The multiplex PCR relied on a mix of 60 forward primers for TCR Vbeta segments and 13 reverse primers for TCR Jbeta segments. Imported from immuneACCESS, the table was reduced by TCRdb to in-frame sequences with V and J called. These copies leave out some clones; in studies compared against another copy, an unresolved V gene accounts for under half, and the cause of the remainder is not known. Counted in this sample were 95,000 to 100,000 clones; around four fifths of them appeared once. About 2% of the sample belongs to the ten largest clones. Sequences were obtained from PBMCs. These receptors originate from a man in his forties in good health and CMV-seronegative.

V and J are TRBV11-2 and TRBJ2-1, with 7 bases that match TRBD1. In germline, CDR1 is SGHAT, CDR2 FQNNGV. V gave up 5 bases and J gave up 4 bases; unmatched junction bases: 5. This CDR3 is 14 amino acids long. The CDR3 sequence is CASSGTVPYNEQFF. DNA for the CDR3: TGTGCCAGCAGCGGGACAGTTCCTTACAATGAGCAGTTCTTC.

The rearrangement joins TRBV5-6 to TRBJ2-1, with D possibly TRBD2 on 6 matching bases. V dropped 5 bases and J dropped 7 bases, with 28 bases sitting between them. Germline V gives CDR1 SGHDT, CDR2 YYEEEE. The CDR3 is 18 residues long. The CDR3 nucleotides read TGTGCCAGCAGTGCAGGATTTGGCGGGACCCTTAACGGGAATGAGCAGTTCTTC. It yields the protein CASSAGFGGTLNGNEQFF.

This chain connects TRBV5-4 to TRBJ1-6; D is possibly TRBD1 (5 bases). The V and J ends lost 4 bases and 3 bases respectively, with 14 bases between them. Per the germline V gene, CDR1 is SGHNT and CDR2 is YYREEE (reference sequence). The CDR3 sequence is 16 residues long. The CDR3: CASSRLLRDYNSPLHF. The CDR3 DNA reads TGTGCCAGCAGCAGACTTCTCAGGGACTATAATTCACCCCTCCACTTT.

The chain recombines TRBV7-2 with TRBJ1-1, with 9 bases matching TRBD1. Trimming removed 4 bases from V and 4 bases from J; junction bases left unmatched: 7. CDR3 size: 15 residues. Per the germline V gene, CDR1 is SGHTA and CDR2 is FQGNSA. CDR3 in amino acids: CASSYLKQGATEAFF. Written as DNA, the CDR3 is TGTGCCAGCAGCTACCTAAAACAGGGGGCCACTGAAGCTTTCTTT.